The 17 T cell receptor beta chains below come from one sample, sequenced in a study of cytomegalovirus exposure and HLA in healthy donors. The PCR contained 60 Vbeta and 13 Jbeta primers. Profiling relied on immunoSEQ multiplex PCR, and the TCRdb table lists in-frame clones only, not all of them. The sample holds over 75,000 clones, roughly 60% seen once. The specimen sequenced was PBMCs. These receptors were collected from a human donor in good health.

This clone came up a few times. The chain employs TRBV12-5 and TRBJ1-5; D is ambiguous. CDR1 and CDR2 from the germline V gene are LGHNT and FRNRAP. V lost 1 base, J lost 2 bases, and 6 bases lay in between. The CDR3 extends over 14 amino acids. CDR3 nucleotides: TGTGCTAGTGGTTTGGACTACGGCAATCAGCCCCAGCATTTT. This sequence encodes CASGLDYGNQPQHF. Combining the CDR3 with reference TRBV12-5 and TRBJ1-5 gives the whole variable domain DARVTQTPRHKVTEMGQEVTMRCQPILGHNTVFWYRQTMMQGLELLAYFRNRAPLDDSGMPKDRFSAEMPDATLATLKIQPSEPRDSAVYFCASGLDYGNQPQHFGDGTRLSIL.

The rearrangement joins TRBV7-9 to TRBJ2-1; 10 nucleotides match TRBD1. Germline CDR1 is SEHNR and CDR2 is FQNEAQ (reference sequence). V lost 0 bases and J lost 6; bases outside the gene matches: 2. The CDR3 is 15 residues long. The CDR3 spells CASSLARTGGNEQFF. CDR3 DNA: TGTGCCAGCAGCTTAGCTAGGACAGGGGGCAATGAGCAGTTCTTC.

A single count supports this clone. This chain links TRBV19 with TRBJ1-1; 9 bases are shared with TRBD1. Germline V gene lookup returns CDR1 LNHDA and CDR2 SQIVND (reference sequence). V dropped 5 bases and J dropped 2; count of bases not matched to a gene: 9. This CDR3 region has 16 residues. CDR3 sequence (DNA): TGTGCCAGTAGTGTCCTCCCGGGACAGGGCAACACTGAAGCTTTCTTT. It yields the protein CASSVLPGQGNTEAFF.

V is TRBV25-1 and J is TRBJ1-2, with 7 bases lining up with TRBD1. V lost 0 bases to trimming and J lost 6 bases; unmatched junction nucleotides: 10. Germline values: CDR1 MGHDK, CDR2 SYGVNS. CDR3 length: 16 amino acids. This chain's CDR3 is CASSEYNEGATNGYTF. The CDR3 coding sequence is TGTGCCAGCAGTGAATATAACGAGGGGGCAACCAATGGCTACACCTTC.

V and J are TRBV11-3 and TRBJ1-1; TRBD1 is a possible D gene (5 bases). V shed 3 bases and J shed 8 bases, with 7 bases lying between them. The germline V gene has CDR1 SGHNT and CDR2 YENEEA. The CDR3 totals 11 residues. Here the CDR3 reads CASSFDREAFF. The CDR3 DNA reads as TGTGCCAGCAGCTTTGACAGAGAAGCTTTCTTT. The variable domain in full, with the rest retrieved from reference TRBV11-3 and TRBJ1-1, is EAGVVQSPRYKIIEKKQPVAFWCNPISGHNTLYWYLQNLGQGPELLIRYENEEAVDDSQLPKDRFSAERLKGVDSTLKIQPAELGDSAVYLCASSFDREAFFGQGTRLTVV.

The chain employs TRBV15 and TRBJ1-1; D is possibly TRBD1 (5 bases). The CDR3 totals 15 residues. The V end lost 1 base, the J end lost 5 bases, and 14 bases lay between the germline ends. In germline, CDR1 is LNHNV, CDR2 YYDKDF (reference sequence). The CDR3 loop is CATSRATWGGTEAFF. The CDR3 DNA reads TGTGCCACCAGCAGAGCAACATGGGGCGGAACTGAAGCTTTCTTT.

V gene TRBV5-1 combines with J gene TRBJ2-1; 10 bases are shared with TRBD1. This CDR3 contains 20 residues. The V gene's germline CDR1 is SGHRS and CDR2 YFSETQ. The V and J ends lost 4 bases and 0 bases, in that order; junction bases with no gene match: 16. Here the CDR3 reads CASSPSTGGVIVSSYNEQFF. The CDR3 region has the DNA TGCGCCAGCAGCCCCTCGACAGGGGGCGTAATAGTAAGCTCCTACAATGAGCAGTTCTTC.

The V and J genes are TRBV19 and TRBJ1-5, with 9 bases fitting TRBD1. Germline loops: CDR1 LNHDA, CDR2 SQIVND (reference sequence). V lost 5 bases and J lost 5; bases outside the gene matches: 1. This CDR3 is 13 amino acids long. The CDR3, as DNA: TGTGCCAGTAGTCGGGACAGGGATCAGCCCCAGCATTTT. This translates into CASSRDRDQPQHF.

The chain joins TRBV25-1 to TRBJ2-2; 9 positions match TRBD1. CDR1 and CDR2 from the germline V gene are MGHDK and SYGVNS. V shed 5 bases, J shed 2 bases, and the junction held 6 bases outside the gene matches. CDR3 length equals 16 residues. CDR3 residues: CASSHRDRANTGELFF. CDR3 in DNA: TGTGCCAGCAGTCACCGGGACAGGGCAAACACCGGGGAGCTGTTTTTT. The variable domain in full, with the rest retrieved from reference TRBV25-1 and TRBJ2-2, is EADIYQTPRYLVIGTGKKITLECSQTMGHDKMYWYQQDPGMELHLIHYSYGVNSTEKGDLSSESTVSRIRTEHFPLTLESARPSHTSQYLCASSHRDRANTGELFFGEGSRLTVL.

This clone was observed a handful of times. This chain links TRBV5-6 with TRBJ2-7; no clear D. V lost 0 bases to trimming and J lost 5 bases, with 6 bases between them. Germline CDR1 and CDR2: SGHDT and YYEEEE. CDR3 length: 12 residues. This CDR3 is CASSLGVNEQYF. DNA of the CDR3: TGTGCCAGCAGCTTGGGCGTCAACGAGCAGTACTTC.

V is TRBV7-9 and J is TRBJ1-1; no firm D call. The V and J ends lost 5 bases and 1 base respectively, with 8 bases between them. The CDR3 spans 13 residues. Germline V gives CDR1 SEHNR, CDR2 FQNEAQ (reference sequence). The CDR3 loop is CASSPGRNTEAFF. CDR3 DNA: TGTGCCAGCAGCCCCGGTCGGAACACTGAAGCTTTCTTT.

This clone showed up just a few times. The CDR3 here is CASSTRGALTEAFF. DNA for the CDR3: TGTGCCAGTAGTACGCGGGGGGCGCTAACTGAAGCTTTCTTT. This chain connects TRBV19 to TRBJ1-1; TRBD1 might be the D (6 bases). This CDR3 spans 14 amino acids. Trimming took off 4 bases at V and 5 bases at J, with 14 bases between the two ends. CDR1 and CDR2 (germline): LNHDA, SQIVND (reference sequence).

The chain couples TRBV19 to TRBJ1-1; the D is unclear. The CDR3 covers 16 residues. Germline lookup yields CDR1 LNHDA and CDR2 SQIVND (reference sequence). V lost 6 bases and J 1 base, leaving 18 bases between the germline ends. CDR3 amino acids: CASSIPPGTENTEAFF. Here the CDR3 DNA reads TGTGCCAGTAGCATTCCTCCGGGAACAGAGAACACTGAAGCTTTCTTT.

The chain has TRBV7-2 and TRBJ2-5, with D possibly matching TRBD2 (7 bases). The germline CDR1 and CDR2 sequences are SGHTA and FQGNSA. This CDR3 has 15 residues. V gave up 1 base and J gave up 5 bases, with 14 bases separating them. The DNA of the CDR3 is TGTGCCAGCAGCTTAGTTGGGGGGGCGGGTGAGACCCAGTACTTC. Its protein product is CASSLVGGAGETQYF.

The chain has TRBV11-2 and TRBJ2-3, with 8 bases that match TRBD2. The germline V gene encodes CDR1 SGHAT and CDR2 FQNNGV. J was trimmed by 0 bases and V by 5 bases; bases with no gene match: 7. There are 16 residues in the CDR3. The CDR3 nucleotides read TGTGCCAGCAGCCCCAATAGCGGGGCTAGCACAGATACGCAGTATTTT. It encodes CASSPNSGASTDTQYF.

The sample holds one count of this clone. The V gene is TRBV9, the J gene TRBJ1-1, with TRBD1 identical over 10 bases. The germline CDR1 and CDR2 sequences are SGDLS and YYNGEE. The CDR3 consists of 14 residues. The V segment lost 3 bases and the J segment 8 bases; nucleotides outside the gene matches: 7. For the CDR3, the DNA is TGTGCCAGCAGCGGGGGACAGGGGCCGATGGAAGCTTTCTTT. Translated, it gives CASSGGQGPMEAFF.

The gene calls are TRBV7-9 and TRBJ2-1; D is unclear. CDR3 length equals 15 residues. Between the trimmed V and J ends, which lost 4 bases and 0 bases, there was a span of 10 bases. Germline CDR1 reads SEHNR; CDR2 reads FQNEAQ (reference sequence). CDR3 in DNA: TGTGCCAGCAGCTACCACTCAAGCTCCTACAATGAGCAGTTCTTC. Translating it yields CASSYHSSSYNEQFF.